The clone carrying this T cell receptor beta chain came up a few times. As yet, its antigen is unknown. The entry originates in a study of CD8 T cells in ankylosing spondylitis. Study observations and caveats: A motif of fewer than ten highly homologous TCR beta variants was seen as apparently characteristic of ankylosing spondylitis blood. From matched ankylosing spondylitis synovial fluid, disease-linked clones were reportedly recovered at significantly enriched levels.

This CDR3 region has 16 residues. V gave up 5 bases and J gave up 8 bases, with 21 bases separating them. TCRdb recomputed calls from the 5' RACE reads with MiXCR, one row per CDR3 protein. Found here are about 500,000 distinct CDR3 sequences, over 4% of them singletons; the top ten hold around 3.5%. The sample taken for sequencing was blood, either unsorted or a sorted T cell fraction (not recorded which). The TCR sequence derives from a male donor with ankylosing spondylitis. This chain uses TRBV12-3 or TRBV12-4 with TRBJ1-4; D is unclear. As DNA, the CDR3 is TGTGCCAGCAGTACACTTCCCCCCGGATCGAGGGAAAAACTGTTTTTT. Its protein product is CASSTLPPGSREKLFF.